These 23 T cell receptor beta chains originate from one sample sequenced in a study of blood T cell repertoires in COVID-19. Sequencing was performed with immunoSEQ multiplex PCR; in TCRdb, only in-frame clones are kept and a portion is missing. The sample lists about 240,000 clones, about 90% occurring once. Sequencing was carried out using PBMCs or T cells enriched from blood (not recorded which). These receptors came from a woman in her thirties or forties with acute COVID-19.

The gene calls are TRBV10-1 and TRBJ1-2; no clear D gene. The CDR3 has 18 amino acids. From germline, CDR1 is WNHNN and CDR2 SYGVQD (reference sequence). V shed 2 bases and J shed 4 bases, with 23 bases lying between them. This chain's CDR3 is CASSEPPPEAGKPYGYTF. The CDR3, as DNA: TGCGCCAGCAGTGAGCCCCCTCCTGAGGCCGGGAAACCCTATGGCTACACCTTC.

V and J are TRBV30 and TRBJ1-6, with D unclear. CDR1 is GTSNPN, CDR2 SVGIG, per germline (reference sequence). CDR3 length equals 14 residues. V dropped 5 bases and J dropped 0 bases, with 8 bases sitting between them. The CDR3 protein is CAWQYSSYNSPLHF. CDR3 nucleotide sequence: TGTGCCTGGCAGTACAGCTCCTATAATTCACCCCTCCACTTT.

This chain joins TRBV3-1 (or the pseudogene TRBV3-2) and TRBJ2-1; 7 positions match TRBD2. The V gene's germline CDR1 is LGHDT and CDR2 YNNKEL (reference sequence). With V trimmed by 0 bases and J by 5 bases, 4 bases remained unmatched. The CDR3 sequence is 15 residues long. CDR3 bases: TGTGCCAGCAGCCAAGACTTCCTAGCGGACAATGAGCAGTTCTTC. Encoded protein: CASSQDFLADNEQFF.

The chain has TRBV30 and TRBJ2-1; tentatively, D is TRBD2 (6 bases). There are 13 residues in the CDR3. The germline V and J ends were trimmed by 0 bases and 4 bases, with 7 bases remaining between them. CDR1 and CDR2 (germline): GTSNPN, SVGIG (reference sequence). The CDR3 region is CAWSVRGYNEQFF. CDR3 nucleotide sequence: TGTGCCTGGAGTGTTCGGGGGTACAATGAGCAGTTCTTC.

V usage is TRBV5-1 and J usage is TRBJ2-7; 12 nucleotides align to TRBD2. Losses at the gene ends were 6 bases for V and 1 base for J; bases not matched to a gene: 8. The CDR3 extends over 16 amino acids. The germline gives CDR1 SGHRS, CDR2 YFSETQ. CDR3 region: CASKPGLAGGSYEQYF. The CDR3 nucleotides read TGCGCCAGCAAGCCGGGACTAGCGGGTGGTTCCTACGAGCAGTACTTC. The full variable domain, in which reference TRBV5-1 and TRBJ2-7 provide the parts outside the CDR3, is KAGVTQTPRYLIKTRGQQVTLSCSPISGHRSVSWYQQTPGQGLQFLFEYFSETQRNKGNFPGRFSGRQFSNSRSEMNVSTLELGDSALYLCASKPGLAGGSYEQYFGPGTRLTVT.

DNA for the CDR3: TGTGCCATCAGTGACTCTAGCGTAACTAGCACAGATACGCAGTATTTT. This encodes CAISDSSVTSTDTQYF. The chain employs TRBV10-3 and TRBJ2-3; a weak D match, TRBD2 (6 bases). Germline V gene lookup returns CDR1 ENHRY and CDR2 SYGVKD. This CDR3 is built from 16 residues. V shed 3 bases and J shed 0 bases, with 13 bases lying between them.

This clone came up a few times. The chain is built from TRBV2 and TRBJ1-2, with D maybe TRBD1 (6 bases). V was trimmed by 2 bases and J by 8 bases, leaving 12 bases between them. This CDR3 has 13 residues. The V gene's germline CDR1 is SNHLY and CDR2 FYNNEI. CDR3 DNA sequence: TGTGCCAGCAGTGAAACAGGGCTCTCGGGCTACACCTTC. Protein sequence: CASSETGLSGYTF.

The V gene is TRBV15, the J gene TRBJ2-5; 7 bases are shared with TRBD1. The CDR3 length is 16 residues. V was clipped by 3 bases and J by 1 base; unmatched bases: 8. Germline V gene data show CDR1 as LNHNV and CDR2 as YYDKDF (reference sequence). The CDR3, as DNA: TGTGCCACCAGCAGGGGGGAGACAGGGAGCCAAGAGACCCAGTACTTC. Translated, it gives CATSRGETGSQETQYF.

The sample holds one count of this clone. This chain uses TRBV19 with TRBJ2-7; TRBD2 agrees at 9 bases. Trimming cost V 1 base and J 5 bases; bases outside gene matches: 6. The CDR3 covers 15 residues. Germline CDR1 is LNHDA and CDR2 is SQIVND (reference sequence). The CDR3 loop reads CASSIGAGGLDEQYF. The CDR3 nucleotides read TGTGCCAGTAGTATAGGGGCGGGAGGGCTCGACGAGCAGTACTTC.

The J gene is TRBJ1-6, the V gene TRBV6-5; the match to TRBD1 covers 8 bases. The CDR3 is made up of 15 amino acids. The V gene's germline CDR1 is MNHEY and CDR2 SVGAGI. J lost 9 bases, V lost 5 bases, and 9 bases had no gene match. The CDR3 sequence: CASSKSGTGFSPLHF. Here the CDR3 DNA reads TGTGCCAGCAGTAAATCCGGGACAGGTTTTTCACCCCTCCACTTT.

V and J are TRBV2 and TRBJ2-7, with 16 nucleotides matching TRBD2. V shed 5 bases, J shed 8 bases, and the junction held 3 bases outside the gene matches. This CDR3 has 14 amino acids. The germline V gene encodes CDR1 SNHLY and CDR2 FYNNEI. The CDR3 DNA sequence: TGTGCCAGCAGTCAGGGACTAGCGGGAGGGCAGCAGTACTTC. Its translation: CASSQGLAGGQQYF. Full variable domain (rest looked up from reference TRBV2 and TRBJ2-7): EPEVTQTPSHQVTQMGQEVILRCVPISNHLYFYWYRQILGQKVEFLVSFYNNEISEKSEIFDDQFSVERPDGSNFTLKIRSTKLEDSAMYFCASSQGLAGGQQYFGPGTRLTVT.

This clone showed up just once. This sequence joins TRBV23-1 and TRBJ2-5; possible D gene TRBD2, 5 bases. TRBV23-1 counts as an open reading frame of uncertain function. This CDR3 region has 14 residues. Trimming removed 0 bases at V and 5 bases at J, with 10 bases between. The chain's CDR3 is CASSQSPEAETQYF. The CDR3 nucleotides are TGCGCCAGCAGTCAATCCCCGGAGGCGGAGACCCAGTACTTC.

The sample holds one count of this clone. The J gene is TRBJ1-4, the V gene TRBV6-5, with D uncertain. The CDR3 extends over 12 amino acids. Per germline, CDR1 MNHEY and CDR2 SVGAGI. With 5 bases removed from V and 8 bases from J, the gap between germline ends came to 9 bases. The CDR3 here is CASSKQYEKLFF. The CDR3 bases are TGTGCCAGCAGTAAACAGTACGAAAAACTGTTTTTT.

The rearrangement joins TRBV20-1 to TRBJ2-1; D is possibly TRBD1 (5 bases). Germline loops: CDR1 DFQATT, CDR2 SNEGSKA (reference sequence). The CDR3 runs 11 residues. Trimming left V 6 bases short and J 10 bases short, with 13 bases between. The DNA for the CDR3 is TGCAGTGCCAGAAGGGGATCCGAGCAGTTCTTC. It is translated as CSARRGSEQFF.

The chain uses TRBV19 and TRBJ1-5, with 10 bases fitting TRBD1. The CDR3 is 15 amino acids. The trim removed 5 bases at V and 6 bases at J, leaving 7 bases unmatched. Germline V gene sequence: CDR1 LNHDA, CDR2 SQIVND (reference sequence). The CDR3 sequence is CASSSGTGDGQPQHF. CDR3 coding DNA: TGTGCCAGTAGTTCCGGGACAGGGGATGGTCAGCCCCAGCATTTT. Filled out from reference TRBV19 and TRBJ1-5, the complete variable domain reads DGGITQSPKYLFRKEGQNVTLSCEQNLNHDAMYWYRQDPGQGLRLIYYSQIVNDFQKGDIAEGYSVSREKKESFPLTVTSAQKNPTAFYLCASSSGTGDGQPQHFGDGTRLSIL.

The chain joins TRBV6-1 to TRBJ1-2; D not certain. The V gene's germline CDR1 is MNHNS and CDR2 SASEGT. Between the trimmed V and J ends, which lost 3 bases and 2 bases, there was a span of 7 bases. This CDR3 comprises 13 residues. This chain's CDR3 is CASSEFQNYGYTF. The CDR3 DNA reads TGTGCCAGCAGTGAGTTCCAAAACTATGGCTACACCTTC.

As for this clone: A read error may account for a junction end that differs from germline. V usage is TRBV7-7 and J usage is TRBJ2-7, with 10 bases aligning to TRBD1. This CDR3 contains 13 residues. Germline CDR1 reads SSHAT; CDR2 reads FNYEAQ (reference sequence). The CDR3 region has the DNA TGTGCTAGCAGCCGGGACAGGGGTTACGAGCAGTACTTC. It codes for CASSRDRGYEQYF.

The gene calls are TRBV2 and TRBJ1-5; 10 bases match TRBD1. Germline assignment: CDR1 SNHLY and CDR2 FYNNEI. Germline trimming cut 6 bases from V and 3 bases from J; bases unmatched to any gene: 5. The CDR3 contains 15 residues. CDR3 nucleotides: TGTGCCAGCAGCGAGGACAGGGGGACCAATCAGCCCCAGCATTTT. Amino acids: CASSEDRGTNQPQHF. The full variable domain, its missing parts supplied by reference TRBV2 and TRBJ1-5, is EPEVTQTPSHQVTQMGQEVILRCVPISNHLYFYWYRQILGQKVEFLVSFYNNEISEKSEIFDDQFSVERPDGSNFTLKIRSTKLEDSAMYFCASSEDRGTNQPQHFGDGTRLSIL.

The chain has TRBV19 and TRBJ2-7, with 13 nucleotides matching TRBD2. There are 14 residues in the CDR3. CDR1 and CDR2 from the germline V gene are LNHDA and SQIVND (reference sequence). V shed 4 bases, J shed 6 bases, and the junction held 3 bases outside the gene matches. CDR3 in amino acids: CASSRTSGSFEQYF. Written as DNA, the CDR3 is TGTGCCAGTAGTAGGACTAGCGGGAGCTTCGAGCAGTACTTC.

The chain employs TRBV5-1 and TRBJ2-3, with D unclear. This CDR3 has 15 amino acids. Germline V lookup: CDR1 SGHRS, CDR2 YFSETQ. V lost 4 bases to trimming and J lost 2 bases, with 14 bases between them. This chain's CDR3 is CASSLDWISTDTQYF. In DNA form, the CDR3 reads TGCGCCAGCAGCCTAGACTGGATTTCCACAGATACGCAGTATTTT.

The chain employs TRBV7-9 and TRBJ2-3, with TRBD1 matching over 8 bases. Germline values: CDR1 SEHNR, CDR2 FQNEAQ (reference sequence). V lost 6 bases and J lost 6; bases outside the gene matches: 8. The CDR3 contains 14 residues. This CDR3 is CASSSGGAGDTQYF. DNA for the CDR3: TGTGCCAGCAGTTCAGGGGGCGCCGGGGATACGCAGTATTTT.

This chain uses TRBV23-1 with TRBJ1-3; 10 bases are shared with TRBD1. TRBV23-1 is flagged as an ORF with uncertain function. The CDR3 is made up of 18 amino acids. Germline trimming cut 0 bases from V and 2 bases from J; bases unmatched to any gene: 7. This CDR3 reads CASSQSGTGERAGNTIYF. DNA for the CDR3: TGCGCCAGCAGTCAATCGGGGACAGGGGAGAGGGCTGGAAACACCATATATTTT.

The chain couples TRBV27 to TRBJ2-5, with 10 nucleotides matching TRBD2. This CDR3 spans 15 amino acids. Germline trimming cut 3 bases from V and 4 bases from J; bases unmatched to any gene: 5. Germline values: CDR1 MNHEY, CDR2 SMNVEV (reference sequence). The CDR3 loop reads CASSFGAGGAETQYF. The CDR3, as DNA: TGTGCCAGCAGTTTCGGAGCGGGAGGGGCAGAGACCCAGTACTTC.